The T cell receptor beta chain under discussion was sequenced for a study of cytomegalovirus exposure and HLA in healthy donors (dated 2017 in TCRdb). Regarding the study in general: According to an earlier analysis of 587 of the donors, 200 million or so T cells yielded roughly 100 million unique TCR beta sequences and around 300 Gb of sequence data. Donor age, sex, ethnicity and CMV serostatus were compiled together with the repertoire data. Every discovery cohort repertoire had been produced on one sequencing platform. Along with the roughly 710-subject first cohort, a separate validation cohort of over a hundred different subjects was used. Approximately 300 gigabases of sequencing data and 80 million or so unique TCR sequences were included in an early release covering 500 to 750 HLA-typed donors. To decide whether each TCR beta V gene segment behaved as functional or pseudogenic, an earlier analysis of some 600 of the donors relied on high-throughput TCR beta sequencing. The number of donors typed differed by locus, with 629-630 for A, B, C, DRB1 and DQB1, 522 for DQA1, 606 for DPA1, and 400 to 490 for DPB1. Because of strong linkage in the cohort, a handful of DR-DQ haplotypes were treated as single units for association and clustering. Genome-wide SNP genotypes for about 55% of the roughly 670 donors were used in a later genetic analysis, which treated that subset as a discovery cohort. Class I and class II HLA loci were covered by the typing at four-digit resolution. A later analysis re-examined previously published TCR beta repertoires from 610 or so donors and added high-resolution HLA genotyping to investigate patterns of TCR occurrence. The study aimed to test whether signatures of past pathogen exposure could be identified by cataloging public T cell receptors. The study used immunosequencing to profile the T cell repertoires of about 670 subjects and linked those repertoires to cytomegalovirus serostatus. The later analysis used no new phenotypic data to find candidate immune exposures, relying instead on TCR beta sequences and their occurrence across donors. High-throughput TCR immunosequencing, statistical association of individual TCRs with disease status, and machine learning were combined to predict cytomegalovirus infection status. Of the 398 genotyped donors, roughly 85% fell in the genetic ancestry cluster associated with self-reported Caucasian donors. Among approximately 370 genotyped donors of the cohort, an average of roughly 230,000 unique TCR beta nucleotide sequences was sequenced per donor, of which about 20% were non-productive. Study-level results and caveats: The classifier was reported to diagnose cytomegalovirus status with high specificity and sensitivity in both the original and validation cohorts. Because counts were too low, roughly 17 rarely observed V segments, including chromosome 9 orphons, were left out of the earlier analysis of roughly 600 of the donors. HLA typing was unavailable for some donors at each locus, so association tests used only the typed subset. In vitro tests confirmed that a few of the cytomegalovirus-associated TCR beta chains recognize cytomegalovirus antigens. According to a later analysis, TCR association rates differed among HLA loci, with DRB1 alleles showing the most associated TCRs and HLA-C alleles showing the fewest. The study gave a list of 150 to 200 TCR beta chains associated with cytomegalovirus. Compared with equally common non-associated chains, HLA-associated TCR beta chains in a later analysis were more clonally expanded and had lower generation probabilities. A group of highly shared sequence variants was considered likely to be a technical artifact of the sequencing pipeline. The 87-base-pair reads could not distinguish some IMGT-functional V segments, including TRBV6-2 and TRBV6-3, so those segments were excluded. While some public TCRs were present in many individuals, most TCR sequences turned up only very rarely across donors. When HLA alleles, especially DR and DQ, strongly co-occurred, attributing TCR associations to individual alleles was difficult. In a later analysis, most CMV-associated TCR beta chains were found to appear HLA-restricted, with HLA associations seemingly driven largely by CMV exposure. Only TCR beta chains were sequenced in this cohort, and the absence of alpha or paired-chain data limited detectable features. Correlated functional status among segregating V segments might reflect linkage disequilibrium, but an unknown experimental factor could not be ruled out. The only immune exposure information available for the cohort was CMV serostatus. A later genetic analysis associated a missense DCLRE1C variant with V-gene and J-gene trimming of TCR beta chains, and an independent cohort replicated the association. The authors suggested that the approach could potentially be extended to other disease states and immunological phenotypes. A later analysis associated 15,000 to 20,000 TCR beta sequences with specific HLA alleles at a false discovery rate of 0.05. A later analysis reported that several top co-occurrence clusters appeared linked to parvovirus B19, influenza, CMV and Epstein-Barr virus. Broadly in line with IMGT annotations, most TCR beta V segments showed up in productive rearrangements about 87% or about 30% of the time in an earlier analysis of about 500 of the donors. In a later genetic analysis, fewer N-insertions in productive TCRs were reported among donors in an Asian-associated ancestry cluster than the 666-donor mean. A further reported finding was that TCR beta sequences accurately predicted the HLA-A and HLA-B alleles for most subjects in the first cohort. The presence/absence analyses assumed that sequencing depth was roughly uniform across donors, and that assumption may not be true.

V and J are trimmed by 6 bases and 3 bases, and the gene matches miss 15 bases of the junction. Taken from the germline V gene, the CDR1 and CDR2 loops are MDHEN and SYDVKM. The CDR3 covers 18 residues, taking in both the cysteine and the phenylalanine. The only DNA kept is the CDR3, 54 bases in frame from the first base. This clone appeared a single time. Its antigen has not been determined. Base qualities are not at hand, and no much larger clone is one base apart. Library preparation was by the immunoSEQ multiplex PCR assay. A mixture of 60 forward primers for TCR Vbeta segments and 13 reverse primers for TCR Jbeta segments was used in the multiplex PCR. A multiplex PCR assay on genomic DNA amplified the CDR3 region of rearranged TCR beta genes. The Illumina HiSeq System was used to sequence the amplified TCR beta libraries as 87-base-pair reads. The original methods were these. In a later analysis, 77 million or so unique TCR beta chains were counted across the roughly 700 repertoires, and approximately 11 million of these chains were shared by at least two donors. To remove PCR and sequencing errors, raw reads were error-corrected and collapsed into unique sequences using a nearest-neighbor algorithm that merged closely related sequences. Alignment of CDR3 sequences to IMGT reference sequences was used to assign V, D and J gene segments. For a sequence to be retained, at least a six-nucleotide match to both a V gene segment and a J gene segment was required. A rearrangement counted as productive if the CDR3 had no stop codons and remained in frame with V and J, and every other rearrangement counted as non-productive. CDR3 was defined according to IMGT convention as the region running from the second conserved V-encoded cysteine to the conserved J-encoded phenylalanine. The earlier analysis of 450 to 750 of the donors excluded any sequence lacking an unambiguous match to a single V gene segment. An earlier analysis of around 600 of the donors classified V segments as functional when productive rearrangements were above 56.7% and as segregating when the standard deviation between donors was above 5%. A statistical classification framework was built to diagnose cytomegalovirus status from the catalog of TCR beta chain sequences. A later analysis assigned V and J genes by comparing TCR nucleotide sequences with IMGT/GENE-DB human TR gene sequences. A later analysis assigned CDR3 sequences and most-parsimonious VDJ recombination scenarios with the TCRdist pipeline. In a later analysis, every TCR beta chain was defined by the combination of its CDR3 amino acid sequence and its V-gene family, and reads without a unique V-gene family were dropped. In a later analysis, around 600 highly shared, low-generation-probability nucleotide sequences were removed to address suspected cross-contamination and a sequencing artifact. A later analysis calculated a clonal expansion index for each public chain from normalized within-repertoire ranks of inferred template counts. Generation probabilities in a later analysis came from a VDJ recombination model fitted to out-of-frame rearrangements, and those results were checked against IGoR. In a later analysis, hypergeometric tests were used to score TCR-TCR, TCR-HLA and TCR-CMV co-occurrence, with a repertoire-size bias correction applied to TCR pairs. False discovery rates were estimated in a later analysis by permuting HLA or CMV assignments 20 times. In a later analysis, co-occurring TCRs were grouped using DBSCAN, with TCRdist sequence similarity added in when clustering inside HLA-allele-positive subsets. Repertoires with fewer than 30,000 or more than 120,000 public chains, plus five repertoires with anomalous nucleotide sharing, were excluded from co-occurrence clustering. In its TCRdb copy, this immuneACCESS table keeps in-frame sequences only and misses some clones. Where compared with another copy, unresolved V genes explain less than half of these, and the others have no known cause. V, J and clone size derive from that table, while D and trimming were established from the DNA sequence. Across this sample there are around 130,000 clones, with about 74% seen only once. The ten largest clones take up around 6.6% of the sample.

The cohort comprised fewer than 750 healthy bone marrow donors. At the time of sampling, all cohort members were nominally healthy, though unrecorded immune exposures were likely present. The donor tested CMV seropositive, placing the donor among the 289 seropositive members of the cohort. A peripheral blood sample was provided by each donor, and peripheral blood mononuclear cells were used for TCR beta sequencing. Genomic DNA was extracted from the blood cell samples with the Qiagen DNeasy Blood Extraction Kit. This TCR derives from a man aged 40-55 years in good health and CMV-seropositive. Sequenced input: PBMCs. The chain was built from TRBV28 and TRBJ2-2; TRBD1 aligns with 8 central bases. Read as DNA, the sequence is TGTGCCAGCAGCTCACAGCCCGGACAGGGCCCGCACACCGGGGAGCTGTTTTTT. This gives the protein CASSSQPGQGPHTGELFF.